This is a list of T cell receptor beta chains from one sample in a study of cytomegalovirus exposure and HLA in healthy donors. The protocol was immunoSEQ multiplex PCR, while the TCRdb copy is restricted to in-frame clones and leaves out a portion. Counted here are about 120,000 clones, about four fifths occurring once; the ten biggest clones make up around 1.5%. Specimen: PBMCs. These receptors all stem from a woman aged 18-29 years in good health and CMV-seronegative. Both conserved end residues are part of each CDR3. A D gene is named only where the DNA matches it firmly. Size tells how often a clone was seen (once, few, many) or the class of an expanded clone, and some rows leave it out.

j_call | v_call | clone_size | d_call | cdr3_nt | cdr3_aa
TRBJ2-5 | TRBV13 | - | TRBD2 | TGTGCCAGCAGCTTATGGGGGACTAGCGGATCCCAAGAGACCCAGTACTTC | CASSLWGTSGSQETQYF
TRBJ2-3 | TRBV21-1 | - | - | TGTGCCAGCAGCAAGGCCCCATGGCGGGAGCGCTGCGATACGCAGTATTTT | CASSKAPWRERCDTQYF
TRBJ2-1 | TRBV18 | - | - | TGTGCCAGCTCACCAGTCGTTCATGAGCAGTTCTTC | CASSPVVHEQFF
TRBJ2-2 | TRBV9 | - | TRBD2 | TGTGCCAGCAGCGTAGGGCTAGCGGGGGGGAACACCGGGGAGCTGTTTTTT | CASSVGLAGGNTGELFF
TRBJ2-7 | TRBV19 | - | TRBD1 | TGTGCCAGCGGACAGGGGAACGAGCAGTACTTC | CASGQGNEQYF
TRBJ2-7 | TRBV27 | - | TRBD1 | TGTGCCAGCAGCCGGGACAGCTCCTACGAGCAGTACTTC | CASSRDSSYEQYF
TRBJ2-1 | TRBV7-2 | - | - | TGTGCCAGCAGCTCTACGACTCAGCAGTTCTTC | CASSSTTQQFF
TRBJ1-2 | TRBV27 | - | TRBD1 | TGTGCCAGCAGTTACAGGGGTAGGCATGGCTACACCTTC | CASSYRGRHGYTF
TRBJ1-1 | TRBV5-4 | - | TRBD1 | TGTGCCAGCAGCTCACAGGGGCCCAACACTGAAGCTTTCTTT | CASSSQGPNTEAFF
TRBJ2-3 | TRBV10-3 | - | - | TGTGCCATCAGTAGGACTTTCCGAGAGGATGCGCAGTATTTT | CAISRTFREDAQYF
TRBJ1-5 | TRBV19 | - | TRBD1 | TGTGCCAGTAGTCCGACTGGGGACAGGGGAAATCAGCCCCAGCATTTT | CASSPTGDRGNQPQHF
TRBJ2-5 | TRBV7-9 | once | - | TGTGCCAGCTTAAGCCGAAGCGAGACCCAGTACTTC | CASLSRSETQYF
TRBJ2-6 | TRBV5-1 | - | - | TGCGCCAGCAAGGGGGACTCTGGGGCCAACGTCCTGACTTTC | CASKGDSGANVLTF
TRBJ1-1 | TRBV6-6 | - | TRBD1 | TGTGCCAGCAGTTTGACAGGGTCTTCTGAAGCTTTCTTT | CASSLTGSSEAFF
TRBJ2-1 | TRBV6-5 | - | - | TGTGCCAGCAGTTACGTCCAGCGGCACAGAAATGAGCAGTTCTTC | CASSYVQRHRNEQFF
TRBJ2-3 | TRBV6-6 | - | - | TGTGCCAGCAGCGTTGGACTATCCACAGATACGCAGTATTTT | CASSVGLSTDTQYF
TRBJ2-1 | TRBV7-2 | - | - | TGTGCCAGCAGCTTAGGGGACATACTCTACAATGAGCAGTTCTTC | CASSLGDILYNEQFF
TRBJ1-1 | TRBV30 | - | - | TGTGCCTGGAAGTTAACCGGGAACACTGAAGCTTTCTTT | CAWKLTGNTEAFF
TRBJ2-7 | TRBV5-1 | - | TRBD2 | TGCGCCAGCAGCCTTAGCGGGAGCGCGACCTACGAGCAGTACTTC | CASSLSGSATYEQYF
TRBJ1-5 | TRBV30 | - | - | TGTGCCTGGAGCAGGGTAGATCAGCCCCAGCATTTT | CAWSRVDQPQHF
TRBJ2-3 | TRBV9 | few | TRBD2 | TGTGCCAGCAGCGTACCTCCGACTAGCGGGGGGGCCACAGATACGCAGTATTTT | CASSVPPTSGGATDTQYF
TRBJ1-1 | TRBV6-5 | - | - | TGTGCCAGCAGGGGCCCGAGGAACACTGAAGCTTTCTTT | CASRGPRNTEAFF
TRBJ1-6 | TRBV4-3 | - | - | TGCGCCAGCAGCCAAAAAGCCCGAGAGCGTTACACCAGCTCCTATAATTCACCCCTCCACTTT | CASSQKARERYTSSYNSPLHF
TRBJ1-5 | TRBV19 | - | - | TGTGCCAGTAGTATGGGCGAGCTAATTAGCAATCAGCCCCAGCATTTT | CASSMGELISNQPQHF
TRBJ1-2 | TRBV2 | - | TRBD1 | TGTGCCAGCAGTGTCGCCAGGGGGCTGGATGGCTACACCTTC | CASSVARGLDGYTF
TRBJ1-3 | TRBV7-2 | - | - | TGTGCCAGCAGCTTAGCGGTTCTTAGGACAGACTCTGGAAACACCATATATTTT | CASSLAVLRTDSGNTIYF
TRBJ1-2 | TRBV5-4 | - | - | TGTGCCAGCAGCTTGGGGTTGAGAGGGGGATCTAACTATGGCTACACCTTC | CASSLGLRGGSNYGYTF
TRBJ1-5 | TRBV2 | once | TRBD1 | TGTGCCAGCGGCCGGGACAGGGATGATCAGCCCCAGCATTTT | CASGRDRDDQPQHF
TRBJ2-7 | TRBV30 | - | TRBD2 | TGTGCCTGGAGTGTCGGGACTAGCGGAACCTACGAGCAGTACTTC | CAWSVGTSGTYEQYF